This TCR beta chain stems from a study of shared clonotypes between healthy human individuals. The study's findings and limits: The sole specimen, blood, was sampled, and tissue repertoires likely differ.

With regard to this clone: No antigen is known for it.

Combining CD45RO+ cells with CCR7-negative CD45RA+ TemRA cells gave CD8 memory. The authors ran the assay at deep level. Using about 190 ng DNA, some 30,000 T cell genomes, the sorted-subset replicate PCRs were run. The repertoire was sequenced with immunoSEQ multiplex PCR; TCRdb's copy has only in-frame clones and lacks some. The data contain around 300,000 clones, roughly 87% of them singletons. The CDR3 sequence is 15 residues long. The germline gives CDR1 MGHRA, CDR2 YSYEKL. The V gene lost 0 bases and the J gene lost 2 bases, with 11 bases spanning the gap. Sequenced sample: memory CD8+ T cells sorted from blood. Subset of the sample: CD45RO+ cells pooled with CCR7-negative TemRA cells. This TCR was recovered from a man aged 18-30 years in good health. The chain has TRBV4-1 and TRBJ2-7; the D gene is possibly TRBD2 (7 bases). CDR3 region: CASSQEAGATYEQYF. The CDR3 nucleotides read TGCGCCAGCAGCCAAGAGGCGGGGGCCACCTACGAGCAGTACTTC.